The rows below give T cell receptor beta chains drawn from one sample of a study of cytomegalovirus exposure and HLA in healthy donors. Assay: immunoSEQ multiplex PCR; the TCRdb copy retains only in-frame clones and omits some. The sample includes under 200,000 clones, around 82% seen only once; the top ten take 0.95% to 1.3%. Sequenced material: PBMCs. Receptors were obtained from a man under 40 in good health and CMV-seronegative. CDR3s include the opening cysteine and the closing phenylalanine or tryptophan. A D gene is named only where the DNA matches it firmly. Only some rows state a clone size, as once, few, many or a class for expanded clones.

j_call clone_size v_call d_call cdr3_nt cdr3_aa
TRBJ1-6 - TRBV14 TRBD1 TGTGCCAGCAGCCCGCACAGGGGTCCGTCAAATTCACCCCTCCACTTT CASSPHRGPSNSPLHF
TRBJ1-2 - TRBV28 TRBD1 TGTGCCAGCAGTTCCTTTCCGGGACAGGGGGCCTTGGGCTACACCTTC CASSSFPGQGALGYTF
TRBJ1-5 - TRBV19 TRBD1 TGTGCCAGTAGCGGACAGGGGATAGGCAATCAGCCCCAGCATTTT CASSGQGIGNQPQHF
TRBJ2-1 - TRBV9 - TGTGCCAGCAGCGACAGGGCTGATGAGCAGTTCTTC CASSDRADEQFF
TRBJ1-1 - TRBV7-9 - TGTGCCAGCAGCCCCCCCCTTGAAGCTTTCTTT CASSPPLEAFF
TRBJ2-2 - TRBV6-5 TRBD1 TGTGCCAGCATAAAGTCCGGGACAGCCACCGGGGAGCTGTTTTTT CASIKSGTATGELFF
TRBJ1-4 - TRBV9 - TGTGCCAGCAGCGTAAGTGTCTCCGAGGAAAATCGACTGTTTTTT CASSVSVSEENRLFF
TRBJ1-2 - TRBV28 - TGTGCCAGCAGGCCTATGTGGAACTATGGCTACACCTTC CASRPMWNYGYTF
TRBJ1-4 once TRBV11-3 - TGTGCCAGCAGCCCCGGGATGACTAATGAAAAACTGTTTTTT CASSPGMTNEKLFF
TRBJ2-1 - TRBV28 TRBD2 TGTGCCAGCAGCCTGACTAGCGGTCTACGGGGTGAGCAGTTCTTC CASSLTSGLRGEQFF